This TCR beta chain originates from a study of blood T cells in healthy people across ages. CDR3 size: 14 residues. CDR1 SGHAT and CDR2 FQNNGV come from the germline V gene. The trim removed 1 base at V and 3 bases at J, leaving 2 bases unmatched. Alongside a J-beta primer mix, a sample-barcoded 5' primer served in a second PCR lasting roughly 7 to 11 cycles. Via MiXCR, TCRdb re-called the 5' RACE reads, giving one row per CDR3 protein. The sample has about 1.4 million distinct CDR3 sequences, roughly 59% seen once; the top ten hold 6.5% to 8%. The specimen was blood. This clonotype was sampled from a man aged 18 to 35 in good health. The J gene is TRBJ2-7, the V gene TRBV11-2; 8 nucleotides match TRBD1. The CDR3 coding sequence is TGTGCCAGCAGCTTAGGGGACAGGTTCTACGAGCAGTACTTC. Translation gives CASSLGDRFYEQYF. The whole variable domain, remainder taken from reference TRBV11-2 and TRBJ2-7, is EAGVAQSPRYKIIEKRQSVAFWCNPISGHATLYWYQQILGQGPKLLIQFQNNGVVDDSQLPKDRFSAERLKGVDSTLKIQPAKLEDSAVYLCASSLGDRFYEQYFGPGTRLTVT.